Given below is one TCR beta chain in context. The data belong to a study of blood T cell repertoires in COVID-19. The overall study: The United States, Italy and Spain supplied acute and convalescent COVID-19 samples. PBMCs, B-cell-depleted T cells, or T cells provided the cDNA or gDNA that made up the material.

Original analysis: Estimation of nucleated cell counts was performed using reference gene primer amplification. Clones were read by immunoSEQ multiplex PCR, and TCRdb kept only the in-frame ones, dropping some. V, J and clone size derive from that table, while D and trimming were established from the DNA sequence. The sample yields 200,000 to 250,000 clones, more than 75% seen once. This CDR3 is 15 amino acids long. Per the germline V gene, CDR1 is SGHVS and CDR2 is FNYEAQ. Between the trimmed V and J ends, which lost 0 bases and 8 bases, there was a span of 14 bases. The V gene is TRBV7-6, the J gene TRBJ2-1; a possible D gene is TRBD1 (5 bases). This clonotype was sampled from a man aged 40-49 years with acute or convalescent COVID-19. The sequenced sample was peripheral blood. CDR3 amino acids: CASSLAQTDFDEQFF. The DNA for the CDR3 is TGTGCCAGCAGCTTAGCTCAGACAGATTTCGATGAGCAGTTCTTC.